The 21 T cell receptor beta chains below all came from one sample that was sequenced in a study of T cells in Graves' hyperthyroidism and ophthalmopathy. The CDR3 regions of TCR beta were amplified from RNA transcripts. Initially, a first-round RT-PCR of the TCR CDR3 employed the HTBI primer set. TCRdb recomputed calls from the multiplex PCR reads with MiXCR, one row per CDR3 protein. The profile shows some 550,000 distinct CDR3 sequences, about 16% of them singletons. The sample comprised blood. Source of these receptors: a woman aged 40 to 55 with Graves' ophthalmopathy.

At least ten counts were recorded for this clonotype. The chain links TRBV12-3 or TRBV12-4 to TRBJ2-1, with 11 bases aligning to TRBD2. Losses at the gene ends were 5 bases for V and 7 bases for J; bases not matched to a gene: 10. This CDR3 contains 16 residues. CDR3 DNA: TGTGCCAGCAGTCCCACGACTAGCGGGAAAAGGAATGAGCAGTTCTTC. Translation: CASSPTTSGKRNEQFF.

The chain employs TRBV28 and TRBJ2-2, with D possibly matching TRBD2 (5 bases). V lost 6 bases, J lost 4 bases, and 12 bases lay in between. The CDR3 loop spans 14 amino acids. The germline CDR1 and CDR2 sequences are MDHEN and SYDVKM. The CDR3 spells CASRPNRGTGELFF. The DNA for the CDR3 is TGTGCCAGCAGACCCAACCGGGGCACCGGGGAGCTGTTTTTT.

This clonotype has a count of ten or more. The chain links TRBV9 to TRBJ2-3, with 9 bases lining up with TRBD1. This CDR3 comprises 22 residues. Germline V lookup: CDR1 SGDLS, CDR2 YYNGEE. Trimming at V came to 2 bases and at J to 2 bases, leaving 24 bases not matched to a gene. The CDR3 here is CASSVTLDRDREQRKDTDTQYF. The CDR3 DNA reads TGTGCCAGCAGCGTCACCTTAGACCGGGACAGGGAACAGAGGAAGGACACAGATACGCAGTATTTT.

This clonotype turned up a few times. CDR3 sequence (DNA): TGCGCCAGCAGCTTGGAGTTCGGGGCGGGTCCCCACCAAGAGACCCAGTACTTC. Translated, it gives CASSLEFGAGPHQETQYF. This rearrangement joins TRBV5-1 to TRBJ2-5; D is perhaps TRBD1 or TRBD2 (5 bases each). The CDR3 spans 18 residues. Between the trimmed V and J ends, which lost 0 bases and 0 bases, there was a span of 18 bases. CDR1 is SGHRS, CDR2 YFSETQ, per germline.

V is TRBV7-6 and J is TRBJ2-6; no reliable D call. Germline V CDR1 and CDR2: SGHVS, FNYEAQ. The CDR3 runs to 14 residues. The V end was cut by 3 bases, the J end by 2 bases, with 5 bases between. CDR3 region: CASSFQAGANVLTF. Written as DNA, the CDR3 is TGTGCCAGCAGCTTCCAGGCTGGGGCCAACGTCCTGACTTTC.

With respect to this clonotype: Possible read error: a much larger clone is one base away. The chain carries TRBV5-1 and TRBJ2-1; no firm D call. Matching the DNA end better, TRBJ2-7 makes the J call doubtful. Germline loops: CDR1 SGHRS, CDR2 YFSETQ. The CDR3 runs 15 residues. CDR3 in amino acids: CASSLRLPSYNEQYF. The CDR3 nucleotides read TGCGCCAGCAGCTTGAGACTCCCCTCCTACAATGAGCAGTACTTC.

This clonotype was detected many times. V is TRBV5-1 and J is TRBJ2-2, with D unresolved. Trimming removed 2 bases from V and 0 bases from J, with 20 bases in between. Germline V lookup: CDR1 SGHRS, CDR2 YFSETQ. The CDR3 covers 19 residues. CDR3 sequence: CASSFARRITLSNTGELFF. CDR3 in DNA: TGCGCCAGCAGCTTCGCTAGGCGTATTACCCTCTCGAACACCGGGGAGCTGTTTTTT.

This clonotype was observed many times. The DNA for the CDR3 is TGTGCCAGCAGTCAGGGGATCGAGCAGTACTTC. It codes for CASSQGIEQYF. The chain combines TRBV2 with TRBJ2-7, with D tentatively TRBD1 (6 bases). The germline CDR1 and CDR2 sequences are SNHLY and FYNNEI. Trimming shortened V by 5 bases and J by 6 bases, and 8 bases separated the two germline ends. CDR3 length equals 11 residues.

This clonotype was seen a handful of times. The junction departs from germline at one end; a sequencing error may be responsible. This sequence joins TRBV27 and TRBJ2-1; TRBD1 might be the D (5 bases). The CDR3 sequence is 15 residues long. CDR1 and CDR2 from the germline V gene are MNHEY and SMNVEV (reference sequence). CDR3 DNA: TGTGCCAGCAGTTTATTGGGGCGGACCTACAATGAGCAATTCTTC. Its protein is CASSLLGRTYNEQFF.

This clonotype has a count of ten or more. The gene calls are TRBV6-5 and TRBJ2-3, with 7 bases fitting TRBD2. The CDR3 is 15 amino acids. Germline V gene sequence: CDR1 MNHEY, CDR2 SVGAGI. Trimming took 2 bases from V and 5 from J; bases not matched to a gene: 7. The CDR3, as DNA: TGTGCCAGCAGTTACGAAGGAGTAGCGGGAGATACGCAGTATTTT. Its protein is CASSYEGVAGDTQYF.

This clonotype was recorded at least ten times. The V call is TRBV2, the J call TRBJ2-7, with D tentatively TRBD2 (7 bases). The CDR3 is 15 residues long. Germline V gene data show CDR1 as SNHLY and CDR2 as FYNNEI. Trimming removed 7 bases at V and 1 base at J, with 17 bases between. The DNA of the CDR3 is TGTGCCAGCATCACCGTGAGGGGGGGATCCTACGAGCAGTACTTC. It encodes CASITVRGGSYEQYF.

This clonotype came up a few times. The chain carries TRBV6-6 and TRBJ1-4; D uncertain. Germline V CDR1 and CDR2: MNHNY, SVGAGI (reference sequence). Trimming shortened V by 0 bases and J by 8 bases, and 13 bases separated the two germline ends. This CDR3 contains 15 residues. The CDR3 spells CASSYSGGVGEKLFF. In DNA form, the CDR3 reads TGTGCCAGCAGTTACTCGGGCGGCGTCGGAGAAAAACTGTTTTTT.

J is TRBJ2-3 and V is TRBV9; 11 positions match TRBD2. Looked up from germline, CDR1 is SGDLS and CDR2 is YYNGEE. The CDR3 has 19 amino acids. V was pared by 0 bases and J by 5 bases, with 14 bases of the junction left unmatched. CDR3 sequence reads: CASSVGLAGGQQFGDTQYF. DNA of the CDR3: TGTGCCAGCAGCGTAGGGCTAGCGGGGGGCCAACAATTTGGAGATACGCAGTATTTT.

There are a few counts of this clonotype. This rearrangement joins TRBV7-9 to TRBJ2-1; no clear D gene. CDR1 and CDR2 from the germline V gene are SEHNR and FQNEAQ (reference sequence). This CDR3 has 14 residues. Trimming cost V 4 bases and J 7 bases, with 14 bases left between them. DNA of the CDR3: TGTGCCAGCAGCTCGCAACTTAGCTGGAATGAGCAGTTCTTC. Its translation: CASSSQLSWNEQFF.

The CDR3 loop reads CASSQDWRGGSTDTQYF. The CDR3 bases are TGTGCCAGCAGCCAAGATTGGCGGGGGGGCAGTACAGATACGCAGTATTTT. This rearrangement joins TRBV3-1 to TRBJ2-3, with 9 bases aligning to TRBD2. V lost 0 bases, J lost 3 bases, and 7 bases stayed unmatched. This CDR3 spans 17 amino acids. Germline V CDR1 and CDR2: LGHDT, YNNKEL (reference sequence).

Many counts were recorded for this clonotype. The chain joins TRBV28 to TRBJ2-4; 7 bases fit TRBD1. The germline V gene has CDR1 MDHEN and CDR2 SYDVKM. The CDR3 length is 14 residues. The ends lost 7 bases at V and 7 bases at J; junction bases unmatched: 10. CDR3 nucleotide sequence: TGTGCCAGCACCCAAACACAGGGGTGGAACATTCAGTACTTC. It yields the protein CASTQTQGWNIQYF.

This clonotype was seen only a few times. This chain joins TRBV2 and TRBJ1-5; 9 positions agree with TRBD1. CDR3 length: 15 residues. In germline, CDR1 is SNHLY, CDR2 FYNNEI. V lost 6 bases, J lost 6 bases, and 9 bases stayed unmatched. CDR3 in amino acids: CASSIQGAVGQPQHF. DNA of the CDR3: TGTGCCAGCAGCATACAGGGGGCAGTAGGTCAGCCCCAGCATTTT.

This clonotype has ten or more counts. CDR3 DNA sequence: TGTGCCAGCAGCTTGGGAGGGAGGAACACTGAAGCTTTCTTT. It is translated as CASSLGGRNTEAFF. The chain links TRBV11-3 to TRBJ1-1; D remains ambiguous. The CDR3 contains 14 residues. V was clipped by 3 bases and J by 1 base, with 9 bases between them. The germline V gene has CDR1 SGHNT and CDR2 YENEEA.

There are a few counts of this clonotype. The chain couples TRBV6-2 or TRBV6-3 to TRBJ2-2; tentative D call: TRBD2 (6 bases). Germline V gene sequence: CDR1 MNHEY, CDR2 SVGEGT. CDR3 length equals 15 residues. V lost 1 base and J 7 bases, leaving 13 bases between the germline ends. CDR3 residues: CASSYWGVEIGELFF. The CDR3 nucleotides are TGTGCCAGCAGTTACTGGGGGGTCGAGATCGGGGAGCTGTTTTTT.

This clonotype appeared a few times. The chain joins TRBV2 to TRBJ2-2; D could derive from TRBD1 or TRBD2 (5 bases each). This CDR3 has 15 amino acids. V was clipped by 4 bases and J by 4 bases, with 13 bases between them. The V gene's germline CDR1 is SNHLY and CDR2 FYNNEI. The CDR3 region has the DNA TGTGCCAGCAGTGCCCAGGGTGGGGGCACCGGGGAGCTGTTTTTT. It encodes CASSAQGGGTGELFF.

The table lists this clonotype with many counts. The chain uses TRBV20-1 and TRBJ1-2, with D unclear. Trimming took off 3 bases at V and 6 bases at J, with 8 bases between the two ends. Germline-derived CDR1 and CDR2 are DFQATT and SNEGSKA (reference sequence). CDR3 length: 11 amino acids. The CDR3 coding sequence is TGCAGTGCTAGTACCCAGGATGGCTACACCTTC. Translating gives CSASTQDGYTF.